The TCR beta chain described here comes from a study of early T cells in non-severe SARS-CoV-2 infection. The CDR3 is made up of 15 amino acids. Germline CDR1 SGHNT, CDR2 YYREEE (reference sequence). With 4 bases removed from V and 3 bases from J, the gap between germline ends came to 15 bases. TCRdb re-called the 5' RACE reads through MiXCR, storing one row per CDR3 protein. The sample includes some 23,000 distinct CDR3 sequences, about 5.1% of them seen just once. The sequence was collected from an adult who was a healthcare worker with PCR-confirmed SARS-CoV-2 infection or an uninfected control (not recorded which). The chain uses TRBV5-4 and TRBJ2-3, with D possibly being TRBD1 (6 bases). The specimen sequenced was whole blood. CDR3 in amino acids: CASSPGTPDTDTQYF. In DNA, the CDR3 is TGTGCCAGCAGCCCCGGGACACCCGATACAGATACGCAGTATTTT.